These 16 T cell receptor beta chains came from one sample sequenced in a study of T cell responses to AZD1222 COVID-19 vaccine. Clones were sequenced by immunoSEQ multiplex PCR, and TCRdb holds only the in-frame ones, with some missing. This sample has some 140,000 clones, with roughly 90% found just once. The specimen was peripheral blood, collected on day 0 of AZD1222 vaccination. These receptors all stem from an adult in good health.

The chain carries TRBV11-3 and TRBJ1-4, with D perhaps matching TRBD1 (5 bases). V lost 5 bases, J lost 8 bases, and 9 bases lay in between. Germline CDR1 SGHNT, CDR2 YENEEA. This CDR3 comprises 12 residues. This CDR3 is CASSQGEEKLFF. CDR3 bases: TGTGCCAGCAGCCAAGGGGAGGAAAAACTGTTTTTT.

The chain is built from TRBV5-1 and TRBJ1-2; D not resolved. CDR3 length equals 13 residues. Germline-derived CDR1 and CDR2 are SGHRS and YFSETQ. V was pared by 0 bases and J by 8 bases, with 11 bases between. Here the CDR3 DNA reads TGCGCCAGCAGCTTGGCTGACATAGTGGGCTACACCTTC. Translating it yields CASSLADIVGYTF.

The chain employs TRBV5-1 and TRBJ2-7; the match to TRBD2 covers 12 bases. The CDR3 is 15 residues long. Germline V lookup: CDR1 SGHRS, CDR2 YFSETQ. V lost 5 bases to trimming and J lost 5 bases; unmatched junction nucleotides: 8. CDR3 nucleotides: TGCGCCAGCAGGGCCGGGACTAGCGGGCCCCACGAGCAGTACTTC. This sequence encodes CASRAGTSGPHEQYF.

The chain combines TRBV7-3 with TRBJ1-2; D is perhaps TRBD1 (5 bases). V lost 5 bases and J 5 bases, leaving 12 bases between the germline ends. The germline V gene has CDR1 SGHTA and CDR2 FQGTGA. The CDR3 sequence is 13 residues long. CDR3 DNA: TGTGCCAGCAGCCGGAGGGACGGATATGGCTACACCTTC. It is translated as CASSRRDGYGYTF. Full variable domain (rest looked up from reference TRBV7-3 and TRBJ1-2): GAGVSQTPSNKVTEKGKYVELRCDPISGHTALYWYRQSLGQGPEFLIYFQGTGAADDSGLPNDRFFAVRPEGSVSTLKIQRTERGDSAVYLCASSRRDGYGYTFGSGTRLTVV.

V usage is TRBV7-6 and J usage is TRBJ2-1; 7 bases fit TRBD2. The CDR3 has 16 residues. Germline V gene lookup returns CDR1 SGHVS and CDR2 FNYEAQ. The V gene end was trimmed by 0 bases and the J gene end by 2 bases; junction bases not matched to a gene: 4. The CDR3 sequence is CASSLAGAGPYNEQFF. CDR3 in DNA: TGTGCCAGCAGCTTAGCTGGAGCGGGACCCTACAATGAGCAGTTCTTC.

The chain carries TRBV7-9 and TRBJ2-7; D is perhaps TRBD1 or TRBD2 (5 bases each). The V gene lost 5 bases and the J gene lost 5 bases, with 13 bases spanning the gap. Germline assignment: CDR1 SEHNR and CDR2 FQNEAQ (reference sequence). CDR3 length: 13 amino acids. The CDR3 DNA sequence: TGTGCCAGCAGCCCGGTGAGGGGCCACGAGCAGTACTTC. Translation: CASSPVRGHEQYF. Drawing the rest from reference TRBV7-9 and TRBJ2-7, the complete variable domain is DTGVSQNPRHKITKRGQNVTFRCDPISEHNRLYWYRQTLGQGPEFLTYFQNEAQLEKSRLLSDRFSAERPKGSFSTLEIQRTEQGDSAMYLCASSPVRGHEQYFGPGTRLTVT.

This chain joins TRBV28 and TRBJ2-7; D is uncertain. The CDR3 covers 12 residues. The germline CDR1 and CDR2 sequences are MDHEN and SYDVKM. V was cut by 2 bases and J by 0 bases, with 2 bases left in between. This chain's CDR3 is CASSLNSYEQYF. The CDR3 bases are TGTGCCAGCAGTTTAAACTCCTACGAGCAGTACTTC.

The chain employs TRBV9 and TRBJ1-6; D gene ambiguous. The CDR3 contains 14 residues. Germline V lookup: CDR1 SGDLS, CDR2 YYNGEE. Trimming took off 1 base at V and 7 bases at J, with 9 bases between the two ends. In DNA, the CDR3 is TGTGCCAGCAGCGTAACACTTAGAAATTCACCCCTCCACTTT. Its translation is CASSVTLRNSPLHF.

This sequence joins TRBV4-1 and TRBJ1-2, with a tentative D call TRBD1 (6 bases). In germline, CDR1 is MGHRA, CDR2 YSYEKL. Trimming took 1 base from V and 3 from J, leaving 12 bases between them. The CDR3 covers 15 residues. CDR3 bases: TGCGCCAGCAGCCAAGTAGGCACAGGGCACTATGGCTACACCTTC. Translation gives CASSQVGTGHYGYTF.

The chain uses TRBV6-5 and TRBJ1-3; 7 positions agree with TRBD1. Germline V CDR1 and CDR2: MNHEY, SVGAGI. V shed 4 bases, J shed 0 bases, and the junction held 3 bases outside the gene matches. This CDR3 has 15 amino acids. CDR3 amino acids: CASSSGTASGNTIYF. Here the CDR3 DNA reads TGTGCCAGCAGTTCTGGGACAGCCTCTGGAAACACCATATATTTT.

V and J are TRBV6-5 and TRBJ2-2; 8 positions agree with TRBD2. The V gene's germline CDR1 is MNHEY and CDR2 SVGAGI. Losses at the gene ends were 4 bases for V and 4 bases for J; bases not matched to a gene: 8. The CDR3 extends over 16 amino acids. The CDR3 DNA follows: TGTGCCAGCAGTTCCTCGGGGGGGAGGTTCACCGGGGAGCTGTTTTTT. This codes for CASSSSGGRFTGELFF.

The CDR3 sequence: CASSRGLAGGDNEQFF. Written as DNA, the CDR3 is TGTGCCAGCAGCCGAGGACTAGCGGGAGGGGACAATGAGCAGTTCTTC. The rearrangement links TRBV4-2 to TRBJ2-1; 15 positions agree with TRBD2. V was pared by 4 bases and J by 5 bases, with 3 bases of the junction left unmatched. Germline assignment: CDR1 LGHNA and CDR2 YNFKEQ. The CDR3 length is 16 residues.

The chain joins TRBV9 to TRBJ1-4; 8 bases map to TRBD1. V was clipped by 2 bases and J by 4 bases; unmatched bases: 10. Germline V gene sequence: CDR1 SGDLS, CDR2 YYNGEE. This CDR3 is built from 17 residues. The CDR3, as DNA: TGTGCCAGCAGCGTGGGGGGACAGGTCCCATTTAATGAAAAACTGTTTTTT. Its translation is CASSVGGQVPFNEKLFF.

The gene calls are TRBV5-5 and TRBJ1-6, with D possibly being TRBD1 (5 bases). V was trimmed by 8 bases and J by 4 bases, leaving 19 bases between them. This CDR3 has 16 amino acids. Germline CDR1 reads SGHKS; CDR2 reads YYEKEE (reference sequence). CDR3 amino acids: CASWGPLPPYNSPLHF. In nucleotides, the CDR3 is TGTGCCAGTTGGGGACCGCTCCCCCCTTATAATTCACCCCTCCACTTT.

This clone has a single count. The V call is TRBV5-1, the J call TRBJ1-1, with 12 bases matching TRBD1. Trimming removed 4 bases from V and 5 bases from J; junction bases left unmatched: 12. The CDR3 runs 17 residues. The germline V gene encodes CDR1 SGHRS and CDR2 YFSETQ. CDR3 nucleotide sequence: TGCGCCAGCAGCCTGATAGGGACAGGGGGCGCGATGACTGAAGCTTTCTTT. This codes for CASSLIGTGGAMTEAFF. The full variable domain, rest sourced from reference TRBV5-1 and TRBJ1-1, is KAGVTQTPRYLIKTRGQQVTLSCSPISGHRSVSWYQQTPGQGLQFLFEYFSETQRNKGNFPGRFSGRQFSNSRSEMNVSTLELGDSALYLCASSLIGTGGAMTEAFFGQGTRLTVV.

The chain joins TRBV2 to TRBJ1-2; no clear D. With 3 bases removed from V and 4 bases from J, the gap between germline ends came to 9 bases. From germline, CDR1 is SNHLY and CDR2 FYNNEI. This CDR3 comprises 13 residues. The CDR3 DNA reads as TGTGCCAGCAGTGAGGATAGGGTCTATGGCTACACCTTC. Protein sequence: CASSEDRVYGYTF. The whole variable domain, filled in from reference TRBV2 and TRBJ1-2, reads EPEVTQTPSHQVTQMGQEVILRCVPISNHLYFYWYRQILGQKVEFLVSFYNNEISEKSEIFDDQFSVERPDGSNFTLKIRSTKLEDSAMYFCASSEDRVYGYTFGSGTRLTVV.